The clone carrying this T cell receptor beta chain was observed a few times. RNA transcripts gave rise to amplified TCR beta CDR3 regions. The HTBI set primed first-round TCR CDR3 RT-PCR. Using its own MiXCR run on the multiplex PCR reads, TCRdb lists one record per CDR3 protein. The sample includes just under 750,000 distinct CDR3 sequences, approximately 40% of them seen just once. The V end was cut by 3 bases, the J end by 0 bases, with 6 bases between. Germline V CDR1 and CDR2: DFQATT, SNEGSKA (reference sequence). The CDR3 runs 12 residues. The sample comes from a study of T cells in Graves' hyperthyroidism and ophthalmopathy. The PBMCs were sourced from fresh peripheral blood (approximately 10 ml).

The origin of this receptor is a woman in her thirties or forties with Graves' hyperthyroidism. Sequenced: blood. The V gene is TRBV20-1, the J gene TRBJ2-7; D is ambiguous. The chain's CDR3 is CSARLDSYEQYF. CDR3 bases: TGCAGTGCTAGGCTTGACTCCTACGAGCAGTACTTC.